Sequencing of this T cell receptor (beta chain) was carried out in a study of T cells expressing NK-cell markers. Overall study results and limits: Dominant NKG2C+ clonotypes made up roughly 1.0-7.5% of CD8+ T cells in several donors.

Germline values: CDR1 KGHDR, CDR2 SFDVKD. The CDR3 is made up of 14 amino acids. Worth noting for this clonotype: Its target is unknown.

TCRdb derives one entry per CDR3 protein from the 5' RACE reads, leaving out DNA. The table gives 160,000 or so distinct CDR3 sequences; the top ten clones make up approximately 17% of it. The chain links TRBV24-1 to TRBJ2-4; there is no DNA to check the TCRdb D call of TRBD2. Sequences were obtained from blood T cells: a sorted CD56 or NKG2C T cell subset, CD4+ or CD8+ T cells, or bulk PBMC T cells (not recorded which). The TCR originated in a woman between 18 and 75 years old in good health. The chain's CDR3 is CATRRPSGTLVQYF.